This T cell receptor beta chain came from a study of post-analysis software for immune sequencing data. This clonotype was seen more than once but under ten times. Its antigen is currently unknown. Regarding the study as a whole: TRBV5-6, TRBV5-1 and TRBV20-1 belonged to a set of about five TRBV segments that were more frequent in patients than controls. Multiple sclerosis was associated with a significant reduction in normalized Chao1 diversity relative to controls.

With 2 bases clipped from V and 4 bases from J, the junction kept 2 bases outside the gene matches. This CDR3 contains 16 residues. Germline assignment: CDR1 MNHEY and CDR2 SVGAGI. Unique molecular identifiers were carried by the TCR beta cDNA libraries. TCRdb re-analysed the PCR reads in MiXCR, keeping a single row per CDR3 protein. The table lists 650,000 to 850,000 distinct CDR3 sequences, 40% to 55% of them singletons, with roughly 4.9% in the top ten. Source material: blood. V and J are TRBV6-5 and TRBJ2-5, with 15 nucleotides matching TRBD2. The source is a girl under 18 with multiple sclerosis. The CDR3 is CASSYPGLAGGETQYF. CDR3 DNA sequence: TGTGCCAGCAGTTACCCGGGACTAGCGGGAGGAGAGACCCAGTACTTC.